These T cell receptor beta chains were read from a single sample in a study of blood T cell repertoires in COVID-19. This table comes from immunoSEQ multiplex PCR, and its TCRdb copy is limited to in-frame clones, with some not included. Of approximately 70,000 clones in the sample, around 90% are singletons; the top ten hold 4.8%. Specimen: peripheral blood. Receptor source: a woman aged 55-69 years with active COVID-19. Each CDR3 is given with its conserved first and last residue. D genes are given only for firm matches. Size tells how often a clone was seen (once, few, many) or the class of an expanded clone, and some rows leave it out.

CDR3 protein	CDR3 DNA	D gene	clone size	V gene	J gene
CASSASHGASSSYNEQFF	TGTGCCAGCAGCGCTAGCCACGGCGCTAGTAGCTCCTACAATGAGCAGTTCTTC	.	.	TRBV11-3	TRBJ2-1
CASSLRPGLATQYF	TGCGCCAGCAGCTTGCGTCCGGGGTTAGCGACCCAGTACTTC	.	.	TRBV5-1	TRBJ2-5
CASSYKGQNTEAFF	TGTGCCAGCAGTTACAAGGGACAAAACACTGAAGCTTTCTTT	.	once	TRBV6-5	TRBJ1-1
CASSPRPGTGYNEQFF	TGTGCCAGCAGCCCCAGGCCTGGGACAGGCTACAATGAGCAGTTCTTC	TRBD1	.	TRBV5-4	TRBJ2-1
CASSSSGLGSFVEQYF	TGTGCCAGCAGCTCATCTGGACTAGGCAGTTTCGTAGAGCAGTACTTC	TRBD2	.	TRBV7-8	TRBJ2-7
CASFPLEGDTEAFF	TGTGCCAGCTTCCCTCTTGAAGGGGACACTGAAGCTTTCTTT	.	.	TRBV27	TRBJ1-1
CASSPPPAEKLFF	TGTGCCAGCTCACCACCCCCCGCGGAAAAACTGTTTTTT	.	.	TRBV18	TRBJ1-4
CASSPGWGSPATGELFF	TGTGCCAGCAGCCCTGGATGGGGCTCCCCCGCGACCGGGGAGCTGTTTTTT	.	.	TRBV7-2	TRBJ2-2
CASSSPHRGQETQYF	TGTGCCAGCAGTTCGCCCCACAGGGGCCAAGAGACCCAGTACTTC	TRBD1	.	TRBV28	TRBJ2-5
CASSFSMGEWFNEQFF	TGTGCCAGCAGCTTCAGCATGGGAGAGTGGTTCAATGAGCAGTTCTTC	.	.	TRBV7-2	TRBJ2-1
CASSKRSARFNSPLHF	TGTGCCAGCAGCAAGCGTTCCGCCCGGTTCAATTCACCCCTCCACTTT	.	.	TRBV21-1	TRBJ1-6
CASSSSGELFF	.	.	.	TRBV27	TRBJ2-2
CASSPPGGPNYGYTF	TGTGCCAGCTCACCCCCCGGAGGCCCGAACTATGGCTACACCTTC	.	.	TRBV18	TRBJ1-2
CASSSPGTGRHEQYF	TGTGCCAGCAGTTCGCCCGGGACAGGTAGACACGAGCAGTACTTC	TRBD1	.	TRBV28	TRBJ2-7
CASYDRHRNQPQHF	TGTGCCAGCTATGACAGACACCGCAATCAGCCCCAGCATTTT	.	.	TRBV6-5	TRBJ1-5
CASSVNRRLLSNEQFF	TGTGCCAGCAGTGTCAATAGGCGGTTGTTGAGCAATGAGCAGTTCTTC	.	.	TRBV2	TRBJ2-1
CASKGLARDEQFF	TGTGCCAGTAAGGGACTAGCACGCGATGAGCAGTTCTTC	TRBD2	.	TRBV19	TRBJ2-1
CAWSQQGAGGYTF	TGTGCCTGGAGTCAACAGGGGGCGGGAGGCTACACCTTC	TRBD1	.	TRBV30	TRBJ1-2
CASSFTGVGVYEQYF	TGTGCCAGCAGTTTTACGGGGGTTGGAGTCTACGAGCAGTACTTC	.	.	TRBV28	TRBJ2-7
CASSPVTGGHGYTF	TGTGCCAGCAGTCCCGTAACAGGGGGGCATGGCTACACCTTC	TRBD1	once	TRBV6-5	TRBJ1-2
CASMGQPTGYTF	TGTGCCAGTATGGGACAGCCTACTGGCTACACCTTC	TRBD1	.	TRBV19	TRBJ1-2
CASSLSPTSRETQYF	TGTGCCAGCAGCCTATCCCCGACTAGCCGGGAGACCCAGTACTTC	TRBD2	.	TRBV3-1/TRBV3-2	TRBJ2-5
CASSLTGKDTDTQYF	TGCGCCAGCAGCCTGACAGGGAAAGACACAGATACGCAGTATTTT	TRBD1	.	TRBV4-1	TRBJ2-3
CASSPRTSGDNEQFF	TGTGCCAGCAGCCCGAGGACTAGCGGGGACAATGAGCAGTTCTTC	TRBD2	.	TRBV9	TRBJ2-1
CASSPDLENSPLHF	TGTGCCAGCAGCCCCGATTTGGAGAATTCACCCCTCCACTTT	.	.	TRBV5-4	TRBJ1-6
CASSFANLQTSRNF	TGTGCCAGCAGTTTTGCCAATCTTCAGACCTCTAGGAATTTT	.	once	TRBV28	TRBJ1-3
CASSARGSRNGETQYF	TGTGCCAGCAGTGCCCGGGGTTCTCGGAATGGGGAGACCCAGTACTTC	.	.	TRBV2	TRBJ2-5
CASKPGGETQYF	TGTGCCAGCAAACCCGGGGGAGAGACCCAGTACTTC	.	.	TRBV28	TRBJ2-5
CASSLGLAGGGETQYF	TGTGCCAGCAGCTTGGGTTTAGCGGGAGGGGGGGAGACCCAGTACTTC	TRBD2	.	TRBV5-6	TRBJ2-5
CASSQARLARYNEQFF	TGCGCCAGCAGCCAAGCCCGACTAGCGAGATACAATGAGCAGTTCTTC	TRBD2	once	TRBV4-1	TRBJ2-1
CAWSMGGASYNEQFF	TGTGCCTGGAGTATGGGGGGAGCCTCCTACAATGAGCAGTTCTTC	.	.	TRBV30	TRBJ2-1
CASSPGTSGSYNEQFF	TGTGCCAGCAGCCCTGGGACTAGCGGGAGCTACAATGAGCAGTTCTTC	TRBD2	.	TRBV5-8	TRBJ2-1
CASSPRRREEPQHF	TGTGCCAGCAGTCCCCGCCGCAGGGAGGAGCCCCAGCATTTT	.	.	TRBV27	TRBJ1-5
CASSPSTNEKLFF	TGTGCCAGCAGTCCTTCAACTAATGAAAAACTGTTTTTT	.	few	TRBV27	TRBJ1-4
CASSPGIRQVNEQFF	TGTGCCAGCTCACCGGGTATTAGGCAGGTGAATGAGCAGTTCTTC	.	.	TRBV18	TRBJ2-1
CSVELQSYEQYF	TGCAGCGTTGAATTACAGTCCTACGAGCAGTACTTC	.	.	TRBV29-1	TRBJ2-7
CASSFWGTTPSEQFF	.	.	.	TRBV5-1	TRBJ2-1
CASSLAGGFYEQYF	TGCGCCAGCAGCTTGGCAGGGGGCTTCTACGAGCAGTACTTC	TRBD1	.	TRBV5-1	TRBJ2-7
CSASLFGATNEKLFF	TGCAGTGCTAGTTTATTCGGAGCAACTAATGAAAAACTGTTTTTT	.	.	TRBV20-1	TRBJ1-4
CASSTWEGNGEGYTF	TGTGCCAGCAGCACCTGGGAGGGGAATGGAGAGGGCTACACCTTC	.	.	TRBV5-5	TRBJ1-2
CASSSGTGQGTEAFF	TGTGCCAGCAGCAGTGGGACAGGGCAAGGCACTGAAGCTTTCTTT	TRBD1	once	TRBV7-2	TRBJ1-1
CASSLYISADQGEKLFF	TGTGCCAGCAGCTTGTATATCAGTGCGGATCAGGGTGAAAAACTGTTTTTT	.	.	TRBV5-6	TRBJ1-4
CASSAGQENTEAFF	TGTGCCAGCAGCGCGGGACAGGAGAACACTGAAGCTTTCTTT	TRBD1	.	TRBV7-9	TRBJ1-1
CASSPPRTGGAWNQPQHF	TGTGCCAGCAGTCCGCCGAGGACAGGGGGCGCCTGGAATCAGCCCCAGCATTTT	TRBD1	.	TRBV28	TRBJ1-5
CASSQGGAEAFF	TGTGCCAGCAGCCAAGGCGGGGCTGAAGCTTTCTTT	.	.	TRBV3-1/TRBV3-2	TRBJ1-1
CASSRDRGLAQYF	TGCGCCAGCAGCCGGGACAGGGGGCTCGCGCAGTATTTT	TRBD1	.	TRBV4-1	TRBJ2-3
CATSPGLAGPTETQYF	TGTGCCACCAGCCCTGGGCTAGCGGGACCCACGGAGACCCAGTACTTC	TRBD2	.	TRBV15	TRBJ2-5
CASSGLAVSEQFF	TGTGCCAGCAGCGGACTAGCTGTGAGTGAGCAGTTCTTC	TRBD2	.	TRBV6-5	TRBJ2-1
CASSIGAGEGNEQFF	TGTGCCAGTAGTATAGGAGCGGGTGAGGGCAATGAGCAGTTCTTC	.	.	TRBV19	TRBJ2-1
CASSTGQRILSIGYTF	TGTGCCAGCAGTACGGGACAGAGGATTTTGTCGATCGGCTACACCTTC	TRBD1	.	TRBV28	TRBJ1-2
CASSYSGTGTYSNQPQHF	TGTGCCAGCAGTTATTCCGGGACAGGGACGTATAGCAATCAGCCCCAGCATTTT	TRBD1	few	TRBV6-2/TRBV6-3	TRBJ1-5
CASRVLAGGIYNEQFF	TGTGCCAGCAGGGTACTAGCGGGAGGAATTTACAATGAGCAGTTCTTC	TRBD2	.	TRBV28	TRBJ2-1
CAWSPGLAEYEQYF	TGTGCCTGGAGTCCCGGACTAGCGGAGTACGAGCAGTACTTC	TRBD2	.	TRBV30	TRBJ2-7